Listed below are T cell receptor beta chains from one sample, sequenced in a study of CD8 T cells in ankylosing spondylitis. Using its own MiXCR run on the 5' RACE reads, TCRdb lists one record per CDR3 protein. The sample shows about 700,000 distinct CDR3 sequences, about 20% of them seen only once. The specimen was blood, either unsorted or a sorted T cell fraction (not recorded which). These receptors originate from a male donor with ankylosing spondylitis. CDR3s include the opening cysteine and the closing phenylalanine or tryptophan. The D gene is left open where the match is weak. Not all rows give a size; the values are once, few, many and, for expanded clones, a class.

>few|TRBJ1-5|TRBV3-1|NA
TGTGCCAGCAGCCCGTCAGTGAATAGCAATCAGCCCCAGCATTTT
CASSPSVNSNQPQHF
>few|TRBJ2-3|TRBV7-7|TRBD2
TGTGCCAGCAGCTCCTCTGGAGCGGGAGTGAAGTATTTT
CASSSSGAGVKYF
>few|TRBJ2-7|TRBV5-1|NA
TGCGCCAGCAGCTTGGCCTCAGGGCCCGAGCAGTACTTC
CASSLASGPEQYF
>few|TRBJ2-3|TRBV12-3/TRBV12-4|TRBD2
TGTGCCTCCGGCGGGGGAGATACGCAGTATTTT
CASGGGDTQYF
>NA|TRBJ2-7|TRBV5-8|NA
TGTGCCAGCAGGATTTACTACGAGCAGTACTTC
CASRIYYEQYF
>NA|TRBJ1-3|TRBV4-1|NA
TGCGCCAGCAGCCAAGGGGGGTATCTAAACACCATATATTTT
CASSQGGYLNTIYF
>NA|TRBJ2-4|TRBV3-1|TRBD2
TGTGCCAGCAGCCAAGATAGCGGAAATTTAGCGGGGGTAGCCAAAAACATTCAGTACTTC
CASSQDSGNLAGVAKNIQYF
>few|TRBJ2-2|TRBV27|TRBD2
TGTGCCAGCAGTTTATCGGTCAGCGGGAGGTTCACCGGGGAGCTGTTTTTT
CASSLSVSGRFTGELFF
>NA|TRBJ2-1|TRBV2|TRBD2
TGTGCCAGCAGAGGTGGGGAAAGGCTAGCGGGAGGAAGCTCCTACAATGAGCAGTTCTTC
CASRGGERLAGGSSYNEQFF
>NA|TRBJ1-2|TRBV5-4|TRBD1
TGTGCCAGCAGCTTGAACGGGGACAGGGCTAACTATGGCTACACCTTC
CASSLNGDRANYGYTF
>once|TRBJ2-4|TRBV4-2|TRBD1
TGTGCCAGCAGCCAGTCGCTCCAGGGGGATGCACTTCAGTACTTC
CASSQSLQGDALQYF
>few|TRBJ1-1|TRBV2|NA
TGTGCCGGATCGACAGAGTTGAACACTGAAGCTTTCTTT
CAGSTELNTEAFF
>NA|TRBJ2-1|TRBV6-5|NA
TGTGCCAGCAGTTACGGGCCACTCTACAATGAGCAGTTCTTC
CASSYGPLYNEQFF
>NA|TRBJ2-5|TRBV20-1|NA
TGCAGTGCTAGAGCTGGAGGGGTAGAGACCCAGTACTTC
CSARAGGVETQYF
>few|TRBJ2-5|TRBV20-1|NA
TGCAGTGCTAGAGCCCCCGGGGGGACCCAGTACTTC
CSARAPGGTQYF
>NA|TRBJ1-2|TRBV4-1|TRBD1
TGCGCCAGCAGCCAACCTACAGGGGGCGGCTATGGCTACACCTTC
CASSQPTGGGYGYTF
>few|TRBJ2-3|TRBV4-3|NA
TGCGCCAGCAGCCAAGATTCGGGACTAGATACGCAGTATTTT
CASSQDSGLDTQYF
>few|TRBJ2-3|TRBV4-2|TRBD2
TGTGCCAGCAGCCAAGGTGGCGGGGGGGCGGCAGATACGCAGTATTTT
CASSQGGGGAADTQYF
>NA|TRBJ2-7|TRBV20-1|TRBD2
TGCAGTGCGCGGCTGATGAGCGGGAGCTACGAGCAGTACTTC
CSARLMSGSYEQYF
>NA|TRBJ2-3|TRBV7-6|NA
TGTGCCAGCAATTCTTTCGTGGGAGTGACGAGCACAGATACGCAGTATTTT
CASNSFVGVTSTDTQYF
>few|TRBJ2-3|TRBV10-3|NA
TGTGCCATCATGGGGGGCCGGGACACAGATACGCAGTATTTT
CAIMGGRDTDTQYF
>few|TRBJ2-5|TRBV7-9|TRBD2
TGTGCCAGCAGCTTACCGGGACTAAGGGAGACCCAGTACTTC
CASSLPGLRETQYF
>NA|TRBJ2-2|TRBV7-8|NA
TGTGCCAGCACCCTTAATAACCCCTGGGAGGCCGGGGAGCTGTTTTTT
CASTLNNPWEAGELFF
>NA|TRBJ1-1|TRBV3-1|TRBD1
TGTGCCAGCAGCCAAGGGGACAGGTTCGGCACTGAAGCTTTCTTT
CASSQGDRFGTEAFF
>NA|TRBJ1-1|TRBV6-2/TRBV6-3|TRBD1
TGTGCCAGCAGCTACGGGACAGGTAGCATTGAAGCTTTCTTT
CASSYGTGSIEAFF
>few|TRBJ1-1|TRBV5-1|NA
TGCGCCAGCAGCATCCGGACGGCTAACACTGAAGCTTTCTTT
CASSIRTANTEAFF
>NA|TRBJ2-1|TRBV4-1|TRBD2
TGCGCCAGCAGCCAAGGTGATAGCGGGAGATTGAGTCAGTTCTTC
CASSQGDSGRLSQFF
>few|TRBJ2-1|TRBV9|TRBD2
TGTGCCAGCAGCCACGGGACTAGCGGGAGAAGGAATGAGCAGTTCTTC
CASSHGTSGRRNEQFF
>few|TRBJ2-5|TRBV4-1|TRBD1
TGCGCCAGCAGCTTCCGACAGGGGAGGCAAGAGACCCAGTACTTC
CASSFRQGRQETQYF
>few|TRBJ2-1|TRBV5-1|NA
TGCGCCAGCAGCGCCGGGGAAGGCCCCTACAATGAGCAGTTCTTC
CASSAGEGPYNEQFF
>NA|TRBJ2-3|TRBV20-1|TRBD2
TGCAGTGCTAGAATGGCTAGCGGGGGGGGTACAGATACGCAGTATTTT
CSARMASGGGTDTQYF
>few|TRBJ2-5|TRBV20-1|NA
TGCAGTGCTAGACGGGGAGCGATCCAAGAGACCCAGTACTTC
CSARRGAIQETQYF
>NA|TRBJ1-1|TRBV12-3/TRBV12-4|NA
TGTGCCAGCACCACAAAGGTGAACACTGAAGCTTTCTTT
CASTTKVNTEAFF
>NA|TRBJ2-2|TRBV2|NA
TGTGCCAGCAGGGGGGACACCAACACCGGGGAGCTGTTTTTT
CASRGDTNTGELFF
>many|TRBJ1-4|TRBV25-1|TRBD1
TGTGCCAGCAGCAACCCGGGACAGGGAGATGAAAAACTGTTTTTT
CASSNPGQGDEKLFF
>few|TRBJ2-2|TRBV20-1|NA
TGCAGTGCTAGGGGTGACTCGGGGCCAGACACCGGGGAGCTGTTTTTT
CSARGDSGPDTGELFF
>few|TRBJ2-2|TRBV7-9|NA
TGTGCCAGCAGCCACCGTGAGGGCTTGTACACCGGGGAGCTGTTTTTT
CASSHREGLYTGELFF
>NA|TRBJ2-7|TRBV5-1|NA
TGCGCCAGCAGCCCCGGTGAAGGGCCGGGGACCTACGAGCAGTACTTC
CASSPGEGPGTYEQYF
>NA|TRBJ2-2|TRBV6-5|TRBD2
TGTGCCAGCAGTTCCCCCAGACTAGCGGGGCTTAACACCGGGGAGCTGTTTTTT
CASSSPRLAGLNTGELFF
>NA|TRBJ1-5|TRBV12-5|NA
TGTGCTAGTGGAAAAGAGGGGGTCCCAAATCAGCCCCAGCATTTT
CASGKEGVPNQPQHF